This is a list of T cell receptor beta chains from one sample in a study of regulatory T cells in long-lasting Graves disease. Each CDR3 protein gets one entry after TCRdb re-called the multiplex PCR reads with MiXCR. The sample yields 530,000 or so distinct CDR3 sequences, 16% seen once. The sample was also reused in another study, on T cells in Graves' hyperthyroidism and ophthalmopathy.

The sequencing here drew on peripheral blood mononuclear cells (PBMCs), taken at new diagnosis, from a patient treated with antithyroid drugs. Source of these receptors: a man aged 18 to 35 with Graves disease. Both conserved end residues are part of each CDR3. A D gene is named only where the DNA matches it firmly. Size is omitted from some rows. Given values are once, few, many or a class for expanded clones.

D	V	J	size	DNA	CDR3
NA	TRBV5-1	TRBJ2-2	few	TGCGCCAGCAGCCCCGGGGGGCCGAACACCGGGGAGCTGTTTTTT	CASSPGGPNTGELFF
NA	TRBV20-1	TRBJ2-3	many	TGCAGTGCTGAGACGTCCAGCACAGATACGCAGTATTTT	CSAETSSTDTQYF
NA	TRBV18	TRBJ2-2	NA	TGTGCCAGCTCACCAATGACCCCAAAGAACACCGGGGAGCTGTTTTTT	CASSPMTPKNTGELFF
NA	TRBV7-3	TRBJ2-7	NA	TGTGCCAGCAGCTTAAGTGGGGGAAGTGGGTCCTACGAGCAGTACTTC	CASSLSGGSGSYEQYF
TRBD2	TRBV5-4	TRBJ2-3	NA	TGTGCCAGCAGCTTGGCGCCTAGCGGCAGCACAGATACGCAGTATTTT	CASSLAPSGSTDTQYF
NA	TRBV30	TRBJ2-7	many	TGTGCCTGGATGACGATATACGAGCAGTACTTC	CAWMTIYEQYF
TRBD2	TRBV6-1	TRBJ2-1	NA	TGTGCCAGCAGAAGGTGGACTAGCGGTACCCTAGGCAATGAGCAGTTCTTC	CASRRWTSGTLGNEQFF
TRBD1	TRBV2	TRBJ1-2	many	TGTGCCAGCAGCGACCGGGACAGGGACAGCTACACCTTC	CASSDRDRDSYTF
TRBD1	TRBV20-1	TRBJ1-5	few	TGCAGTGCTAGAGATCGGACAGGGAGACAGCCCCAGCATTTT	CSARDRTGRQPQHF
TRBD1	TRBV12-3/TRBV12-4	TRBJ2-1	few	TGTGCCAGCAGTTCGATCCGGGACAGGTCCTACAATGAGCAGTTCTTC	CASSSIRDRSYNEQFF
TRBD2	TRBV12-3/TRBV12-4	TRBJ2-2	NA	TGTGCCAGCGTTAAAGGGGGACTAGCGGGAGCTGCCACCGGGGAGCTGTTTTTT	CASVKGGLAGAATGELFF
TRBD2	TRBV20-1	TRBJ2-3	few	TGCAGTGCTAATTCGCCGGGACTAGCGGGAGAAGCACACACAGATACGCAGTATTTT	CSANSPGLAGEAHTDTQYF
NA	TRBV12-3/TRBV12-4	TRBJ2-7	NA	TGTGCCAGCAGTTTACCCCGACCAGGGAGCTACGAGCAGTACTTC	CASSLPRPGSYEQYF
NA	TRBV7-2	TRBJ1-1	NA	TGTGCCAGCAGCTTTTATGGACAGCTGAACACTGAAGCTTTCTTT	CASSFYGQLNTEAFF
NA	TRBV4-3	TRBJ2-4	few	TGCGCCAGCAGGGCGGGGGCGGCGGGGTGGAACATTCAGTACTTC	CASRAGAAGWNIQYF
NA	TRBV11-2	TRBJ1-1	medium-sized	TGTGCCAGCAGCTTAGCTCAAGGGGCTGAAGCTTTCTTT	CASSLAQGAEAFF
TRBD1	TRBV20-1	TRBJ2-7	NA	TGCAGTGCCCAAAGGGCGGACAGGGGTCCCGAGCAGTACTTC	CSAQRADRGPEQYF
NA	TRBV4-1	TRBJ2-7	once	TGCGCCAGCAGCCAAGACCCCCACCCTAGACAGGACAGCTCCTACGAGCAGTACTTC	CASSQDPHPRQDSSYEQYF
NA	TRBV5-8	TRBJ2-7	NA	TGTGCCAGCAGCGACCGGGACACCTACGAGCAGTACTTC	CASSDRDTYEQYF
NA	TRBV3-1	TRBJ1-1	few	TGTGCCAGCAGCCAATCAGGAGGTACTGAAGCTTTCTTT	CASSQSGGTEAFF
TRBD2	TRBV11-3	TRBJ2-7	many	TGTGCCAGCAGCCCCGGGGGACTAGCGGGAGACTACGAGCAGTACTTC	CASSPGGLAGDYEQYF
TRBD2	TRBV6-5	TRBJ2-1	NA	TGTGCCAGCAGTTACCGGGGGGTGGCCTACCGGAACAATGAGCAGTTCTTC	CASSYRGVAYRNNEQFF
NA	TRBV30	TRBJ1-2	many	TGTGCCTGGAGTTTATCAGGGAAGGGAGGGAATGGCTACACCTTC	CAWSLSGKGGNGYTF
TRBD2	TRBV7-9	TRBJ2-7	many	TGTGCCAGCAGATCCGGGACTAAGGCGCTGGTGCAGTACTTC	CASRSGTKALVQYF
TRBD2	TRBV6-1	TRBJ2-7	many	TGTGCCAGCAGCCTTGGGACTAGCGGGAGGACTTACGAGCAGTACTTC	CASSLGTSGRTYEQYF
NA	TRBV20-1	TRBJ2-7	many	TGCAGTGCTAGAGCGGCAGGGGTGTCCTACGAGCAGTACTTC	CSARAAGVSYEQYF
TRBD2	TRBV20-1	TRBJ2-1	NA	TGCAGTGCTAGAGAGGGACTAGCGGGAGGGCCGAATAGCGAGCAGTTCTTC	CSAREGLAGGPNSEQFF
TRBD2	TRBV12-3/TRBV12-4	TRBJ2-1	many	TGTGCCAGCAGCCAAAAAGTGGGGCTAGCGGTTAATGAGCAGTTCTTC	CASSQKVGLAVNEQFF
TRBD2	TRBV20-1	TRBJ2-1	many	TGCAGTGCTAGGCGCCCTAGCGGGTCCTCCTACAATGAGCAGTTCTTC	CSARRPSGSSYNEQFF
TRBD1	TRBV2	TRBJ1-2	NA	TGTGCCAGCAGTGTCTACCGGGACAGGGGCTATGGCTACACCTTC	CASSVYRDRGYGYTF
NA	TRBV28	TRBJ1-1	many	TGTGCCAGCAGTCCTCCACATAGGGTGATGAACACTGAAGCTTTCTTT	CASSPPHRVMNTEAFF
NA	TRBV12-3/TRBV12-4	TRBJ1-5	many	TGTGCCAGCAGCTATGGCCCGGGACGGTCTAGCAATCAGCCCCAGCATTTT	CASSYGPGRSSNQPQHF
TRBD2	TRBV9	TRBJ2-3	NA	TGTGCCAGCAGCGTAGGTCTCACGGGAGGACCCGTTCGTCCTCGCACAGATACGCAGTATTTT	CASSVGLTGGPVRPRTDTQYF
TRBD2	TRBV3-1	TRBJ2-1	NA	TGTGCCAGCAGCCAAGAGGAACTAGCGGGAGGTCCTAGCTCCTACAATGAGCAGTTCTTC	CASSQEELAGGPSSYNEQFF
NA	TRBV12-5	TRBJ2-6	few	TGTGCTAGTGGTTTTTGGACGGGTGGGGGTTCCTCTGGGGCCAACGTCCTGACTTTC	CASGFWTGGGSSGANVLTF
NA	TRBV4-1	TRBJ2-3	NA	TGCGCCAGCAGCCAAGAGTGGGGCACAGATACGCAGTATTTT	CASSQEWGTDTQYF
NA	TRBV5-5	TRBJ2-7	few	TGTGCCAGCAGCTTGGGCCCAGCAACCTACGAGCAGTACTTC	CASSLGPATYEQYF
NA	TRBV5-1	TRBJ1-5	few	TGCGCCAGCAGCTTGATGCAGGGCGGTCAGCCCCAGCATTTT	CASSLMQGGQPQHF
TRBD2	TRBV7-2	TRBJ2-1	few	TGTGCCAGCAGCTTGAAGGGACTAGGGCCCTACAATGAGCAGTTCTTC	CASSLKGLGPYNEQFF
NA	TRBV12-3/TRBV12-4	TRBJ1-3	many	TGTGCCAGCAGTCCGCCCCAGGGTTCCGGAAACACCATATATTTT	CASSPPQGSGNTIYF
NA	TRBV20-1	TRBJ2-3	NA	TGCAGTGCTAGAGATCAAATTTCCGACCCCACAGATACGCAGTATTTT	CSARDQISDPTDTQYF
NA	TRBV20-1	TRBJ2-7	many	TGCAGTGCTAGAGACAGGATGACCTACGAGCAGTACTTC	CSARDRMTYEQYF
TRBD1	TRBV7-2	TRBJ1-5	few	TGTGCCAGCAGCTTTGGGACAGGGGTAGAACAGCCCCAGCATTTT	CASSFGTGVEQPQHF
NA	TRBV9	TRBJ2-1	NA	TGCGCCAGCAGCCCCCCCCAGGGGCGAAATGAGCAGTTCTTC	CASSPPQGRNEQFF
TRBD1	TRBV3-1	TRBJ1-2	many	TGTGCCAGCAGCCAAGTTCCGGACCGGACAGGAATCGTTGGCTACACCTTC	CASSQVPDRTGIVGYTF
NA	TRBV2	TRBJ1-1	many	TGTGCCAGCACCAGGGGAGTTGACACTGAAGCTTTCTTT	CASTRGVDTEAFF
TRBD1	TRBV4-1	TRBJ1-1	NA	TGCGCCAGCAGCCAAGACCCGACAGGGTACAACACTGAAGCTTTCTTT	CASSQDPTGYNTEAFF
NA	TRBV20-1	TRBJ2-5	few	TGCAGTGCTAGGTCAATTGGGGGGACCCAGTACTTC	CSARSIGGTQYF
TRBD2	TRBV20-1	TRBJ2-1	NA	TGCAGTGCCCCAGCGGGAAGCGAGACATACAATGAGCAGTTCTTC	CSAPAGSETYNEQFF
NA	TRBV9	TRBJ2-7	NA	TGTGCCAGCAGCGTAGATTCCGGGACGTTACCAACCGAGCAGTACTTC	CASSVDSGTLPTEQYF
NA	TRBV28	TRBJ2-3	NA	TGTGCCAGCAGTAGCCCGGGACGGATAACGGATACGCAGTATTTT	CASSSPGRITDTQYF